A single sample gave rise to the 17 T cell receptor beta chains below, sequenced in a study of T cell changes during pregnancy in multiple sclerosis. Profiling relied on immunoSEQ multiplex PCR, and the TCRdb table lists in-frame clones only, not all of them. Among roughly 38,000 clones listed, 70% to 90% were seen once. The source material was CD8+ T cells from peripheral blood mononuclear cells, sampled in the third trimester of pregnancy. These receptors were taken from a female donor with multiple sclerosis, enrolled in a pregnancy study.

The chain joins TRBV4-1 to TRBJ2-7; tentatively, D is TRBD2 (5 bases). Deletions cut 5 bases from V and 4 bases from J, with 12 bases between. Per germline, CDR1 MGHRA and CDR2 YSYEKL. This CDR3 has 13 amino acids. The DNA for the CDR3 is TGCGCCAGCAGCGAGGACTTGATTTACGAGCAGTACTTC. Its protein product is CASSEDLIYEQYF.

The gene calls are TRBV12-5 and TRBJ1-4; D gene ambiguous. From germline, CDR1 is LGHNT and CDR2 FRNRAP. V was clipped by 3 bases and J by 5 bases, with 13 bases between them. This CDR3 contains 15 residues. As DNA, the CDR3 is TGTGCTAGTGGTTTCTCGGGGTTAGGGAATGAAAAACTGTTTTTT. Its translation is CASGFSGLGNEKLFF.

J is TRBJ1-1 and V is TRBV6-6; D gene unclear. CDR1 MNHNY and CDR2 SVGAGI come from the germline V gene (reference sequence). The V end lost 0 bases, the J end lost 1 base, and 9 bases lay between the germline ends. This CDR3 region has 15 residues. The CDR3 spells CASSYSGDRNTEAFF. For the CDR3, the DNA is TGTGCCAGCAGTTACTCAGGAGATCGGAACACTGAAGCTTTCTTT.

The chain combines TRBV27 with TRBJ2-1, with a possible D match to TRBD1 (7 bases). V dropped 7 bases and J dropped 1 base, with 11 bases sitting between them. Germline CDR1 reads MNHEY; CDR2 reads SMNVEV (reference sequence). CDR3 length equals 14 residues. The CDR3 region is CASTQGGSYNEQFF. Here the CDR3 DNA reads TGTGCCAGCACCCAGGGGGGTTCCTACAATGAGCAGTTCTTC.

This CDR3 reads CASSLVGQGRNTEAFF. In DNA, the CDR3 is TGTGCCAGCAGCTTAGTGGGTCAGGGGAGGAACACTGAAGCTTTCTTT. The chain uses TRBV7-2 and TRBJ1-1; maybe TRBD1 (6 bases). The ends were cut back, 1 base at V and 1 base at J, with 13 bases in the middle. This CDR3 comprises 16 residues. Germline CDR1 is SGHTA and CDR2 is FQGNSA.

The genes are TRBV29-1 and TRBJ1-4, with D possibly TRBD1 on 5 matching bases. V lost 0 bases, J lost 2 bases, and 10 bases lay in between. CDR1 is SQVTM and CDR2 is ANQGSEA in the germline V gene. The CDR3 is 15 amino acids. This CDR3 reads CSVEDWGGTNEKLFF. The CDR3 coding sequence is TGCAGCGTTGAAGATTGGGGGGGGACTAATGAAAAACTGTTTTTT.

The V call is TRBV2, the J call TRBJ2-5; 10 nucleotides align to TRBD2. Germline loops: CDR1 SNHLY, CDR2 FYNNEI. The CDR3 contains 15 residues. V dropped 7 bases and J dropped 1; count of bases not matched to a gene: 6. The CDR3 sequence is CASKREGSVQETQYF. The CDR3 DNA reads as TGTGCCAGCAAGCGGGAGGGGTCGGTCCAAGAGACCCAGTACTTC.

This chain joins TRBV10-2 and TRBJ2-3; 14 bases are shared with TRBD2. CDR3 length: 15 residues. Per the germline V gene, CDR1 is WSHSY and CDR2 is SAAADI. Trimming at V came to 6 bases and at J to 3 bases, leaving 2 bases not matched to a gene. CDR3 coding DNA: TGCGCCAGCAGAAGACTAGCGGGGGGGACAGATACGCAGTATTTT. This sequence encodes CASRRLAGGTDTQYF.

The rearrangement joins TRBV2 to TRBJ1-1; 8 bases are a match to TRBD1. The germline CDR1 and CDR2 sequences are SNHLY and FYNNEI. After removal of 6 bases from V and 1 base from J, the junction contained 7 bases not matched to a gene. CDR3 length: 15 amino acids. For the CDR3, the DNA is TGTGCCAGCAGGCGTGACAGGGGAGAGAACACTGAAGCTTTCTTT. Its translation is CASRRDRGENTEAFF.

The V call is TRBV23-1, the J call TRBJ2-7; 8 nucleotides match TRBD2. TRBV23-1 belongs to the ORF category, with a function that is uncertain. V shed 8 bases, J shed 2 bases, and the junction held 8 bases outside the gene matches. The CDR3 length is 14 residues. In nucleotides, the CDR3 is TGCGCCAGCGGATTAGCGGGGCCAGCCTACGAGCAGTACTTC. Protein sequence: CASGLAGPAYEQYF.

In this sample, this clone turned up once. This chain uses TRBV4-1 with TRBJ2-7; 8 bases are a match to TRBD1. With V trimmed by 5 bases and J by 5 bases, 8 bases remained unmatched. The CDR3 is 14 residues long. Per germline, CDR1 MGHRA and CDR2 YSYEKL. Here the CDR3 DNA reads TGCGCCAGCAGCTGGGGGCCAGGGGGCGACGAGCAGTACTTC. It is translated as CASSWGPGGDEQYF.

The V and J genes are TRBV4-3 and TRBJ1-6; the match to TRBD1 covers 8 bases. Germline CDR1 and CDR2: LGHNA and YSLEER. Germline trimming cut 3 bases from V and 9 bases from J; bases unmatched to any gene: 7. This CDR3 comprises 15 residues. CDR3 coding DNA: TGCGCCAGCAGCCAGGGAGCAGGGGGCGGTTCACCCCTCCACTTT. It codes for CASSQGAGGGSPLHF.

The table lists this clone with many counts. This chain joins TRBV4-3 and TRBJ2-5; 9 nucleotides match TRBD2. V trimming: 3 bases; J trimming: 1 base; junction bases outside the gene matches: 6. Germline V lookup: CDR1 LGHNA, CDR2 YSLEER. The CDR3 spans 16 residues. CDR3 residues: CASSQEGSGSQETQYF. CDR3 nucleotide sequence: TGCGCCAGCAGCCAGGAGGGTAGCGGGAGCCAAGAGACCCAGTACTTC.

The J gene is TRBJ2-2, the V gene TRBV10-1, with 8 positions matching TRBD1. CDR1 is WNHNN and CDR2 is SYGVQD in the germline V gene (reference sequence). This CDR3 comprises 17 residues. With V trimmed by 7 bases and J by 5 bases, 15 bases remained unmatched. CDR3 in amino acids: CASTPVVGRGRTGELFF. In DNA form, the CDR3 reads TGCGCCAGCACCCCCGTTGTGGGCAGGGGGCGAACCGGGGAGCTGTTTTTT.

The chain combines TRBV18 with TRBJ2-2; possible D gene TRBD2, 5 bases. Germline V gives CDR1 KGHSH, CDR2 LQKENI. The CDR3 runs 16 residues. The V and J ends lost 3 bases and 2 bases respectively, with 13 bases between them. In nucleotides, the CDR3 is TGTGCCAGCTCACCCCCCGGTAGCGCTAACACCGGGGAGCTGTTTTTT. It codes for CASSPPGSANTGELFF.

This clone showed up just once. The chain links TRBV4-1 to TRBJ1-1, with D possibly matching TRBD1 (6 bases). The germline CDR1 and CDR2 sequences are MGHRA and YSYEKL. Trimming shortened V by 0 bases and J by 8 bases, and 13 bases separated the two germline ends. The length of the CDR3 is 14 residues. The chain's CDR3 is CASSQEQGMPEAFF. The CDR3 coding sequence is TGCGCCAGCAGCCAAGAACAGGGAATGCCCGAAGCTTTCTTT.

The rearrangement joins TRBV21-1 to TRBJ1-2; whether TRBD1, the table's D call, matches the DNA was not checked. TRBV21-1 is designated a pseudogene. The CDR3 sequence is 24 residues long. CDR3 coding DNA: TGTGCCAGCAGCAGCCCCAACTCCATGGAATATAAGGGGGAGTGGCTGGGGAATTTTAACGGCTACACCTTC. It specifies CASSSPNSMEYKGEWLGNFNGYTF.